This T cell receptor (beta chain) was found in a study of shared clonotypes between healthy human individuals. Overall study findings and caveats: Naive subsets usually exceeded memory subsets in estimated richness. Represented diversity (both genetic and exposure-history) was limited by the small number of donors. How much donors shared clonotypes was expected to be affected by sequencing depth.

The V end lost 5 bases, the J end lost 5 bases, and 19 bases lay between the germline ends. This CDR3 contains 16 residues. Germline lookup yields CDR1 WSHSY and CDR2 SAAADI. Here immunoSEQ multiplex PCR was the method, and the copy in TCRdb shows in-frame clones only, minus some. The data show 2 million to 2.5 million clones, just over 90% seen once. Comment on this clone: The target antigen is unknown.

This sequence was found in a man aged 18 to 29 in good health. Some clones in this sample may be carry-over from other donors' samples. The J gene is TRBJ2-1, the V gene TRBV10-2; maybe TRBD2 (6 bases). Material for sequencing was naive CD4+ T cells from PBMCs. Subset in this sample: CD45RA+ positively selected. The CDR3 protein is CASSSPRGGINNEQFF. The DNA for the CDR3 is TGCGCCAGCAGTTCCCCTCGGGGCGGGATCAACAATGAGCAGTTCTTC.